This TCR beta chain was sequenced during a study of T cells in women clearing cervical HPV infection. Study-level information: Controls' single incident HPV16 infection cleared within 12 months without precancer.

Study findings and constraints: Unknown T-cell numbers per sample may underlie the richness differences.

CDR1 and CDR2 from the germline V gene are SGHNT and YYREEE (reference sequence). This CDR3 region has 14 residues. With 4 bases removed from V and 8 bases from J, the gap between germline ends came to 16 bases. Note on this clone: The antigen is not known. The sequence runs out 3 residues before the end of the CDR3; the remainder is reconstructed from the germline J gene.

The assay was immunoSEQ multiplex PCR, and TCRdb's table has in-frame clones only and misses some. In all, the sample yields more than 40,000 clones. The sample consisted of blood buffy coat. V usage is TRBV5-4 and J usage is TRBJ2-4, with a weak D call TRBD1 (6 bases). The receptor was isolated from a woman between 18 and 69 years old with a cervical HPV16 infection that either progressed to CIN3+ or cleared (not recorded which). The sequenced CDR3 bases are TGTGCCAGCAGCCCCGGACAGATGATGGACATT. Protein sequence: CASSPGQMMDI. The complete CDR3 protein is CASSPGQMMDIQYF.